The following is a TCR beta chain sequence with its context. The antigen remains undetermined. The CDR3 length is 13 residues. The germline V gene has CDR1 SGHDT and CDR2 YYEEEE. Trimming stripped 6 bases from V and 4 bases from J, with 13 bases between. These data come from a study of cytomegalovirus exposure and HLA in healthy donors. Vbeta (60) and Jbeta (13) primers were used in the PCR. Original processing methods: As a later analysis found, there were roughly 80 million unique TCR beta chains, of which about 10 million were shared. Assay used: immunoSEQ multiplex PCR; TCRdb lists only in-frame clones, some missing. For V, J and clone size, that table is used; D and trimming come from the DNA. The sample comprises under 150,000 clones, 80% to 90% of which are singletons, and 2% to 3% rests with the top ten. Findings and limits, study-wide: Trimming of TCR beta V- and J-genes showed a link, identified in a later analysis, to a missense DCLRE1C variant.

The rearrangement uses TRBV5-6 and TRBJ1-2; D not certain. The TCR sequence derives from a man between 45 and 60 years old in good health and CMV-seronegative. The specimen was PBMCs. CDR3 sequence (DNA): TGTGCCAGCACCCGGGTAGACGGCTATGGCTACACCTTC. Its translation is CASTRVDGYGYTF.